The next 27 T cell receptor beta chains were all read from a single sample in a study of low-dose radiotherapy and immunotherapy resistance in tumors. Time point: after trial treatment. Indicated treatment: LDRT plus nivolumab, ipilimumab, low-dose cyclophosphamide and aspirin (RACIN trial). TRAV- and TRBV-specific primers, spanning alpha and beta chains, primed first-strand cDNA. The PCR that amplified TCRs ran for around 22 cycles, relying on a constant-region primer and a V-primer adapter. Each CDR3 protein is one row after TCRdb ran MiXCR on the reads. Of under 110,000 distinct CDR3 sequences detected, roughly 20% appear once; the ten largest clones hold over 4%. Sequenced material: PBMCs, taken after low-dose radiotherapy plus immunotherapy. The receptor source for this set is a male donor with prostate cancer.

The table lists this clonotype with many counts. J is TRBJ2-7 and V is TRBV5-5, with 8 nucleotides matching TRBD2. Germline CDR1 is SGHKS and CDR2 is YYEKEE (reference sequence). With 3 bases clipped from V and 6 bases from J, the junction kept 5 bases outside the gene matches. The CDR3 loop spans 13 amino acids. Written as DNA, the CDR3 is TGTGCCAGCAGCTCCGGGACTAGAGCCGAGCAGTACTTC. This translates into CASSSGTRAEQYF. The variable domain in full, with the rest retrieved from reference TRBV5-5 and TRBJ2-7, is DAGVTQSPTHLIKTRGQQVTLRCSPISGHKSVSWYQQVLGQGPQFIFQYYEKEERGRGNFPDRFSARQFPNYSSELNVNALLLGDSALYLCASSSGTRAEQYFGPGTRLTVT.

The rearrangement uses TRBV5-1 and TRBJ2-3, with D tentatively TRBD2 (5 bases). Germline V CDR1 and CDR2: SGHRS, YFSETQ. V was pared by 4 bases and J by 5 bases, with 17 bases between. The CDR3 has 15 amino acids. CDR3 residues: CASSPPSTAGDTQYF. The DNA for the CDR3 is TGCGCCAGCAGCCCCCCTAGCACCGCGGGAGATACGCAGTATTTT.

The chain has TRBV28 and TRBJ1-3, with unresolved D. Germline V gene sequence: CDR1 MDHEN, CDR2 SYDVKM. Trimming took 6 bases from V and 0 from J, leaving 9 bases between them. CDR3 size: 14 residues. The CDR3 sequence is CASSATDSGNTIYF. The CDR3 DNA is TGTGCCAGCAGCGCGACTGACTCTGGAAACACCATATATTTT.

This clonotype has a count of ten or more. The chain is built from TRBV7-9 and TRBJ1-2; TRBD1 matches at 7 bases. The CDR3 consists of 16 residues. Germline V gene lookup returns CDR1 SEHNR and CDR2 FQNEAQ (reference sequence). V was clipped by 7 bases and J by 2 bases; unmatched bases: 13. CDR3 DNA: TGTGCCAGCACCCCAGGGGGGCAGTCCTTCAACTATGGCTACACCTTC. It encodes CASTPGGQSFNYGYTF.

In its sample, this clonotype was seen many times. V gene TRBV20-1 combines with J gene TRBJ2-1; 7 positions agree with TRBD1. CDR3 length: 21 amino acids. CDR1 and CDR2 (germline): DFQATT, SNEGSKA (reference sequence). With V trimmed by 2 bases and J by 0 bases, 22 bases remained unmatched. The CDR3 DNA follows: TGCAGTGCTAGAATCGCCTGGGGTCAGGGGGTCTTAAAGAGCTCCTACAATGAGCAGTTCTTC. Its protein product is CSARIAWGQGVLKSSYNEQFF.

The sample holds many counts of this clonotype. The V and J genes are TRBV12-3 or TRBV12-4 and TRBJ2-7, with TRBD1 identical over 9 bases. The V gene end was trimmed by 0 bases and the J gene end by 4 bases; junction bases not matched to a gene: 4. The CDR3 loop spans 15 amino acids. The CDR3, as DNA: TGTGCCAGCAGTTTAGCGGCGACAGGGGGATACGAGCAGTACTTC. It yields the protein CASSLAATGGYEQYF.

This clonotype was seen ten or more times. V usage is TRBV20-1 and J usage is TRBJ1-2, with TRBD1 matching 11 bases. Losses at the gene ends were 1 base for V and 6 bases for J; bases not matched to a gene: 4. Looked up from germline, CDR1 is DFQATT and CDR2 is SNEGSKA (reference sequence). The CDR3 totals 14 residues. The CDR3 region has the DNA TGCAGTGCTAGAGCTGGACAGGGGGCGAATGGCTACACCTTC. It codes for CSARAGQGANGYTF.

This clonotype came up many times. This CDR3 is CAIRAAAGARVDTF. The CDR3, as DNA: TGTGCCATCAGAGCCGCGGCAGGAGCTCGGGTGGACACCTTC. The chain employs TRBV10-3 and TRBJ1-2; D call uncertain. The germline V gene encodes CDR1 ENHRY and CDR2 SYGVKD. This CDR3 spans 14 amino acids. V was pared by 6 bases and J by 12 bases, with 23 bases between.

The chain has TRBV5-1 and TRBJ2-1; 8 bases line up with TRBD2. The junction had 3 bases not matched to a gene; V was cut back by 0 bases and J by 4 bases. Germline loops: CDR1 SGHRS, CDR2 YFSETQ. The CDR3 runs 15 residues. The DNA for the CDR3 is TGCGCCAGCAGCTTGGAGAGCGGGGGTTACAATGAGCAGTTCTTC. It yields the protein CASSLESGGYNEQFF.

This clonotype was seen more than once but under ten times. V usage is TRBV3-1 and J usage is TRBJ2-1; TRBD2 agrees at 8 bases. Germline V lookup: CDR1 LGHDT, CDR2 YNNKEL (reference sequence). This CDR3 comprises 15 residues. V was pared by 4 bases and J by 10 bases, with 12 bases of the junction left unmatched. The DNA of the CDR3 is TGTGCCAGCAGCCCCGCTGGGACTAGGAGAGGGGAGCAGTTCTTC. Protein sequence: CASSPAGTRRGEQFF.

Ten or more counts support this clonotype. This chain joins TRBV4-1 and TRBJ2-7, with TRBD2 identical over 7 bases. The CDR3 is made up of 14 amino acids. Germline V CDR1 and CDR2: MGHRA, YSYEKL. V lost 1 base to trimming and J lost 9 bases; unmatched junction nucleotides: 9. The CDR3 loop reads CASSQASLAQTQYF. In nucleotides, the CDR3 is TGCGCCAGCAGCCAAGCCTCACTAGCGCAAACGCAGTACTTC.

This clonotype was detected ten times or more. The chain recombines TRBV29-1 with TRBJ2-2, with 8 positions matching TRBD2. Trimming removed 6 bases from V and 1 base from J; junction bases left unmatched: 4. Germline V gene data show CDR1 as SQVTM and CDR2 as ANQGSEA. The length of the CDR3 is 14 residues. The CDR3 bases are TGCAGCGTGTTAGCGGGGTTGAACACCGGGGAGCTGTTTTTT. Residues: CSVLAGLNTGELFF.

This clonotype came up many times. The chain recombines TRBV30 with TRBJ2-7, with a tentative D call TRBD2 (7 bases). The CDR3 is 14 residues long. Germline lookup yields CDR1 GTSNPN and CDR2 SVGIG (reference sequence). Trimming pared 5 bases from V and 5 bases from J, leaving 19 bases between. The CDR3 coding sequence is TGTGCCTGGGGTGGGAGGGGGAGTCTCCACGAGCAGTACTTC. Encoded protein: CAWGGRGSLHEQYF.

The genes are TRBV5-1 and TRBJ2-3, with D perhaps matching TRBD2 (6 bases). Germline CDR1 reads SGHRS; CDR2 reads YFSETQ. V lost 0 bases, J lost 4 bases, and 12 bases lay in between. The CDR3 is 15 amino acids. The CDR3 sequence: CASSLDGSRADTQYF. Here the CDR3 DNA reads TGCGCCAGCAGCTTGGACGGGAGCAGGGCAGATACGCAGTATTTT.

This clonotype was seen ten or more times. CDR3 coding DNA: TGTGCCAGCAGTTTACGGGGAGGTAGGGACTATGGCTACACCTTC. Its protein is CASSLRGGRDYGYTF. The V gene is TRBV27, the J gene TRBJ1-2; D is unresolved. CDR3 length: 15 residues. The germline V gene encodes CDR1 MNHEY and CDR2 SMNVEV (reference sequence). The V end lost 2 bases, the J end lost 3 bases, and 13 bases lay between the germline ends.

The chain uses TRBV19 and TRBJ1-1; D unclear. V was pared by 1 base and J by 3 bases, with 18 bases between. This CDR3 spans 17 amino acids. Per germline, CDR1 LNHDA and CDR2 SQIVND (reference sequence). The CDR3 bases are TGTGCCAGTAGTATAGGAGTTTTACGGAAACTTTACACTGAAGCTTTCTTT. Protein sequence: CASSIGVLRKLYTEAFF.

This clonotype was seen at least ten times. The chain is built from TRBV7-2 and TRBJ2-3, with D perhaps matching TRBD2 (7 bases). The V gene's germline CDR1 is SGHTA and CDR2 FQGNSA. Trimming stripped 1 base from V and 8 bases from J, with 19 bases between. The CDR3 totals 16 residues. The CDR3 nucleotides read TGTGCCAGCAGCTTAGGGACTAGGGGGAGGGAAGGTACGCAGTATTTT. It encodes CASSLGTRGREGTQYF.

The J gene is TRBJ1-2, the V gene TRBV12-3 or TRBV12-4; tentative D call: TRBD1 (5 bases). Trimming took 6 bases from V and 7 from J, leaving 21 bases between them. This CDR3 has 15 residues. The DNA for the CDR3 is TGTGCCAGCAGGAACTACGGTGGAGGGGAGAGTGGCTACACCTTC. Translating gives CASRNYGGGESGYTF.

The CDR3 sequence is CASSLDRGEAFF. The CDR3 DNA reads as TGTGCCAGCAGCTTGGACAGGGGCGAAGCTTTCTTT. The chain carries TRBV12-3 or TRBV12-4 and TRBJ1-1, with 9 bases aligning to TRBD1. Losses at the gene ends were 6 bases for V and 8 bases for J; bases not matched to a gene: 4. The CDR3 length is 12 residues.

Turning to this clonotype: Germline and junction disagree at one end, which may indicate a read error. This chain links TRBV2 with TRBJ2-1; the match to TRBD2 covers 10 bases. Germline V gene sequence: CDR1 SNHLY, CDR2 FYNNEI. The CDR3 contains 15 residues. DNA for the CDR3: TGTGCCAGGTCCATTGCGAGCGGGGGGGACAATGAGCAGCTCTTC. It codes for CARSIASGGDNEQLF.

At least ten counts were recorded for this clonotype. The chain carries TRBV11-2 and TRBJ2-5; 8 bases agree with TRBD2. CDR1 is SGHAT and CDR2 is FQNNGV in the germline V gene. V was pared by 1 base and J by 4 bases, with 14 bases of the junction left unmatched. The length of the CDR3 is 18 residues. The CDR3 loop is CASSLVGPIAGLGETQYF. The CDR3 DNA is TGTGCCAGCAGCTTAGTGGGTCCGATAGCGGGGCTAGGAGAGACCCAGTACTTC.

This clonotype was observed many times. The genes are TRBV4-1 and TRBJ2-3, with 8 positions matching TRBD2. V shed 2 bases and J 6 bases; nucleotides not matched to a gene: 10. The germline V gene encodes CDR1 MGHRA and CDR2 YSYEKL. The CDR3 consists of 16 residues. The CDR3 here is CASSQPPGLVPDTQYF. In DNA, the CDR3 is TGCGCCAGCAGCCAACCCCCGGGACTAGTCCCCGATACGCAGTATTTT.

This clonotype has at least ten counts. The chain employs TRBV2 and TRBJ1-6; D is perhaps TRBD1 (6 bases). This CDR3 is 18 amino acids long. Trimming shortened V by 3 bases and J by 9 bases, and 24 bases separated the two germline ends. From germline, CDR1 is SNHLY and CDR2 FYNNEI. The CDR3 nucleotides are TGTGCCAGCAGTGATGGCGTGAGGGGGGCGGCCACATTTTCACCCCTCCACTTT. Protein sequence: CASSDGVRGAATFSPLHF.

This clonotype has just a few counts. The chain links TRBV20-1 to TRBJ2-3; D gene unclear. Trimming removed 2 bases at V and 6 bases at J, with 9 bases between. The CDR3 extends over 12 amino acids. CDR1 DFQATT and CDR2 SNEGSKA come from the germline V gene (reference sequence). CDR3 residues: CSARWRTDTQYF. CDR3 DNA sequence: TGCAGTGCTAGATGGCGGACGGATACGCAGTATTTT.

Many counts were recorded for this clonotype. This chain connects TRBV6-8 to TRBJ2-2; tentatively, D is TRBD2 (5 bases). Germline CDR1 reads MNHGY; CDR2 reads SAAAGT. V lost 6 bases and J lost 1, with 12 bases in between. The CDR3 is made up of 15 amino acids. CDR3 in amino acids: CASSDSGVNTGELFF. The CDR3 nucleotides are TGTGCCAGCAGCGACTCCGGGGTGAACACCGGGGAGCTGTTTTTT.

The rearrangement joins TRBV29-1 to TRBJ1-6; D unresolved. The CDR3 has 15 residues. Trimming took off 0 bases at V and 5 bases at J, with 11 bases between the two ends. Germline V gene data show CDR1 as SQVTM and CDR2 as ANQGSEA. In DNA form, the CDR3 reads TGCAGCGTTGAAGATCGGGCGCGAGATAATTCACCCCTCCACTTT. Translating it yields CSVEDRARDNSPLHF.

This clonotype has a count of ten or more. The chain couples TRBV13 to TRBJ2-1; D is tentatively TRBD1 or TRBD2 (5 bases each). CDR1 and CDR2 (germline): PRHDT, FYEKMQ (reference sequence). The CDR3 extends over 16 amino acids. V shed 7 bases and J shed 10 bases, with 26 bases lying between them. The CDR3 DNA is TGTGCCAGCAACCCCTATGGGCTAGCAGAACACAGGGAGCAGTTCTTC. Its translation: CASNPYGLAEHREQFF.